This TCR beta chain was found in a study of control samples from healthy donors and cancer patients. Using immunoSEQ multiplex PCR, the repertoire was profiled, and TCRdb retains in-frame clones only, with some absent. The data contain some 250,000 clones, over 75% of them singletons. CDR3 length: 12 residues. The germline gives CDR1 SGHRS, CDR2 YFSETQ. Trimming cost V 1 base and J 2 bases, with 3 bases left between them. The chain carries TRBV5-1 and TRBJ2-5, with D unresolved. The origin of this receptor is a woman aged 60-75 years with lung cancer. Material: PBMCs. The CDR3 DNA sequence: TGCGCCAGCAGCTTGAAACAAGAGACCCAGTACTTC. It encodes CASSLKQETQYF.